This T cell receptor beta chain was recovered during a study of blood T cell repertoires in COVID-19. Germline assignment: CDR1 MDHEN and CDR2 SYDVKM. V was trimmed by 1 base and J by 8 bases, leaving 11 bases between them. The CDR3 length is 13 residues. Original processing notes: The authors estimated nucleated cell counts from reference gene primer amplification. TCRdb's table, derived via immunoSEQ multiplex PCR, lists solely in-frame clones and lacks some. D and trimming come from the DNA, and the V and J calls and clone size come from that table. The data show 200,000 to 250,000 clones, with about 81% seen just once and under 8.5% held by the top ten.

The chain uses TRBV28 and TRBJ1-2; no clear D gene. The sample comprised peripheral blood. This receptor was taken from a woman older than 75 with COVID-19, enrolled during active disease. The CDR3 loop reads CASSLSASKGYTF. CDR3 nucleotides: TGTGCCAGCAGTTTATCTGCGTCTAAGGGCTACACCTTC.